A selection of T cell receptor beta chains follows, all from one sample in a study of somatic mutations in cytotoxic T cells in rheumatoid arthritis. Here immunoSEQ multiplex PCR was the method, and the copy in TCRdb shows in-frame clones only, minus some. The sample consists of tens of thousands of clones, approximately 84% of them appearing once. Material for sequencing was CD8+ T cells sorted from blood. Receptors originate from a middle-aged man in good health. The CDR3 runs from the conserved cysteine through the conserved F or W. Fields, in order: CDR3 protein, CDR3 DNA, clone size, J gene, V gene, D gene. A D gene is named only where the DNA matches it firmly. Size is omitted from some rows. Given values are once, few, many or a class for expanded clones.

CASSRQIYGYTF TGTGCCAGCAGCCGACAGATCTATGGCTACACCTTC once TRBJ1-2 TRBV28 NA
CASSASGSGEQFF TGTGCCAGCAGCGCTAGCGGGAGCGGCGAGCAGTTCTTC NA TRBJ2-1 TRBV9 TRBD2
CASSTRTSDYNEQFF TGTGCCAGCAGCACAAGGACTAGCGACTACAATGAGCAGTTCTTC NA TRBJ2-1 TRBV5-5 TRBD2
CASSIRGTYNEQFF TGTGCCAGTAGTATTCGGGGAACCTACAATGAGCAGTTCTTC NA TRBJ2-1 TRBV19 NA
CSVEVGTGSTIYF TGCAGCGTTGAAGTTGGGACAGGGAGCACCATATATTTT once TRBJ1-3 TRBV29-1 TRBD1
CASSYSTSGDEQFF TGTGCCAGCAGTTACTCGACTTCGGGCGATGAGCAGTTCTTC NA TRBJ2-1 TRBV6-5 NA
CASSLGQGSTQYF TGTGCCAGCAGTCTAGGACAGGGCTCTACGCAGTATTTT NA TRBJ2-3 TRBV28 TRBD1
CASSSGLAVYEQYF TGTGCCAGCAGCTCGGGACTAGCGGTGTACGAGCAGTACTTC NA TRBJ2-7 TRBV7-2 TRBD2
CSVEVGEYEQYF TGCAGCGTTGAGGTGGGAGAGTACGAGCAGTACTTC once TRBJ2-7 TRBV29-1 NA
CASSEGGRGGSYEQYF TGTGCCAGCAGTGAAGGGGGCAGGGGAGGTTCCTACGAGCAGTACTTC NA TRBJ2-7 TRBV6-1 NA
CASSLPAESYEQYF TGTGCCAGCAGCTTACCAGCGGAGAGCTACGAGCAGTACTTC NA TRBJ2-7 TRBV7-6 NA
CASSAVMGRTEAFF TGTGCCAGCAGCGCCGTGATGGGGCGAACTGAAGCTTTCTTT NA TRBJ1-1 TRBV9 NA
CASSARQGVITYEQYF TGTGCCAGCAGTGCAAGACAGGGGGTAATAACCTACGAGCAGTACTTC NA TRBJ2-7 TRBV28 TRBD1
CATWTGGRVGELFF TGTGCCACATGGACAGGGGGCCGGGTCGGGGAGCTGTTTTTT NA TRBJ2-2 TRBV10-3 TRBD1
CASTSGAQADTQYF TGTGCCAGCACTTCTGGGGCGCAGGCAGATACGCAGTATTTT NA TRBJ2-3 TRBV2 NA
CASSLGNQPQHF TGTGCCAGCAGTTTGGGCAATCAGCCCCAGCATTTT few TRBJ1-5 TRBV28 NA